The present TCR beta chain was sequenced within a study of shared clonotypes between healthy human individuals. Points on this clone: Its antigen is unknown.

Trimming cost V 4 bases and J 0 bases, with 16 bases left between them. This CDR3 is 16 amino acids long. Germline V gene sequence: CDR1 SGDLS, CDR2 YYNGEE. Those who donated, Caucasian adults without exception, all lived in Nashville, Tennessee. Generated by immunoSEQ multiplex PCR, the TCRdb table keeps only in-frame clones and is missing some. The sample records about 1.5 million clones, 95% to 97% being singletons. General study results and limits: The four-donor shared clonotypes exceeded non-shared clonotypes in generation probability, with non-shared ones scoring lower.

The sequencing sample was made of naive CD4+ T cells sorted from blood. The subset denotes: CD45RA+ positively selected. The TCR sequence derives from a man between 25 and 39 years old in good health. The genes are TRBV9 and TRBJ2-5; the D gene is possibly TRBD1 (6 bases). Here the CDR3 reads CASSTQRAGDQETQYF. CDR3 DNA sequence: TGTGCCAGCAGCACCCAGAGGGCAGGGGACCAAGAGACCCAGTACTTC.